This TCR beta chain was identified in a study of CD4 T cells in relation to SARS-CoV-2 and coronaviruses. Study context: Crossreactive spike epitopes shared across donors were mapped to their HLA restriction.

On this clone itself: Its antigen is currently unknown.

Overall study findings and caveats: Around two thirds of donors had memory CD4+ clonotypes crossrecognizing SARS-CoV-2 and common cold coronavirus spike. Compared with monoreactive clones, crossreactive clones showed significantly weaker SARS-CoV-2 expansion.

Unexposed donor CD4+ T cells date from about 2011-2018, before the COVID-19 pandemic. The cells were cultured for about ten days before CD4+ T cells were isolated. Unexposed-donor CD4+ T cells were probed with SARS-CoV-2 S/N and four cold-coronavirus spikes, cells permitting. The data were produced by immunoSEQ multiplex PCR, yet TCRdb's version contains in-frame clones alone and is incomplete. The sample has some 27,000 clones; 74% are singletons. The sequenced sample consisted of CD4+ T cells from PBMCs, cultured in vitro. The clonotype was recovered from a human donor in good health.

The DNA of the CDR3 is TGTGCCAGCAGCTTTAGAGCGGGCTTCAGCACAGATACGCAGTATTTT. It encodes CASSFRAGFSTDTQYF. The chain has TRBV7-2 and TRBJ2-3; D might be TRBD2 (6 bases). This CDR3 is built from 16 residues. Germline V gene sequence: CDR1 SGHTA, CDR2 FQGNSA. V lost 3 bases, J lost 0 bases, and 13 bases lay in between. The full variable domain, rest sourced from reference TRBV7-2 and TRBJ2-3, is GAGVSQSPSNKVTEKGKDVELRCDPISGHTALYWYRQSLGQGLEFLIYFQGNSAPDKSGLPSDRFSAERTGGSVSTLTIQRTQQEDSAVYLCASSFRAGFSTDTQYFGPGTRLTVL.